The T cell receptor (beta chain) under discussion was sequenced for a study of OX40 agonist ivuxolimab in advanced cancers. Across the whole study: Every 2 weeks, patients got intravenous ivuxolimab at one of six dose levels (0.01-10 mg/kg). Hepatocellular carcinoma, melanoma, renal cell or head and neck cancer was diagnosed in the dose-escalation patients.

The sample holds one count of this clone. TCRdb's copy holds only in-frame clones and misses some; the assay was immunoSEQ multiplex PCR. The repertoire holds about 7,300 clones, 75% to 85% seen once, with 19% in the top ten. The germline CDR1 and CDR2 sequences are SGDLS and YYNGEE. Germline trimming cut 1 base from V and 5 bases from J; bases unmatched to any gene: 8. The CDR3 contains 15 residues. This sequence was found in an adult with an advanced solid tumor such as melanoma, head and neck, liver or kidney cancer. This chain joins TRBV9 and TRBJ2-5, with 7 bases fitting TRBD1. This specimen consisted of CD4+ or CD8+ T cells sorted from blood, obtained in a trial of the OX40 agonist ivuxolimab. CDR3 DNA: TGTGCCAGCAGCGTACAGGGGGTGGTTCAGGAGACCCAGTACTTC. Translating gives CASSVQGVVQETQYF.